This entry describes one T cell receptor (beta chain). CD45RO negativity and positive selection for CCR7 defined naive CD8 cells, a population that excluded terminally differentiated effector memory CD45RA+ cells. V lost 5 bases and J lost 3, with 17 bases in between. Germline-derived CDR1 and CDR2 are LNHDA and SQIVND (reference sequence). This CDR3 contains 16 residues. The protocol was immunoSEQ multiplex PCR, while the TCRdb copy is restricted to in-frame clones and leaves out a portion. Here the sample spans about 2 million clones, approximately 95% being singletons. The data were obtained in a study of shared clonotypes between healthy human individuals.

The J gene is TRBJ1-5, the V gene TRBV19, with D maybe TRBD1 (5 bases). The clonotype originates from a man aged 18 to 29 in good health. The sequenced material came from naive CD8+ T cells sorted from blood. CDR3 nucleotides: TGTGCCAGTAGTCGAGGGGCAGTTGGGTCCAATCAGCCCCAGCATTTT. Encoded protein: CASSRGAVGSNQPQHF.